The rows below give T cell receptor beta chains drawn from one sample of a study of T cell changes during pregnancy in multiple sclerosis. Sequencing was performed with immunoSEQ multiplex PCR; in TCRdb, only in-frame clones are kept and a portion is missing. The data show about 53,000 clones, about 90% seen once. The sample was peripheral blood, taken after pregnancy. The receptors originated from a female donor in good health, enrolled as a control in a pregnancy study. The conserved cysteine and the conserved F or W are not part of the CDR3 here. Fields, in order: V gene, J gene, CDR3 protein.

v_gene: TRBV27; j_gene: TRBJ2-2; CDR3aa: ASSPRQDRTGELF
v_gene: TRBV10-2; j_gene: TRBJ2-2; CDR3aa: ASSEGRDYTGELF
v_gene: TRBV7-2; j_gene: TRBJ2-1; CDR3aa: ASSPRTGGLYEQF
v_gene: TRBV19; j_gene: TRBJ2-7; CDR3aa: ASSIVASGAYEQY
v_gene: TRBV19; j_gene: TRBJ1-1; CDR3aa: ASSIWTGTDTEAF
v_gene: TRBV15; j_gene: TRBJ2-7; CDR3aa: ATSRDALYEQY
v_gene: TRBV27; j_gene: TRBJ1-1; CDR3aa: ASSPQDLDRVVTEAF
v_gene: TRBV5-1; j_gene: TRBJ2-1; CDR3aa: ASSGTGGFIEQF
v_gene: TRBV5-1; j_gene: TRBJ2-5; CDR3aa: ASSSGIGGSQETQY
v_gene: TRBV27; j_gene: TRBJ2-5; CDR3aa: ASSPAGQGARETQY
v_gene: TRBV14; j_gene: TRBJ1-2; CDR3aa: ASSQLTGTDINYGYT
v_gene: TRBV7-9; j_gene: TRBJ2-3; CDR3aa: ASSRPRGVTDTQY
v_gene: TRBV30; j_gene: TRBJ1-2; CDR3aa: AWSVLQGYGYT
v_gene: TRBV5-4; j_gene: TRBJ1-4; CDR3aa: ASSSRAVDEKLF
v_gene: TRBV27; j_gene: TRBJ1-5; CDR3aa: ASSLTGTRDQPQH
v_gene: TRBV5-1; j_gene: TRBJ2-7; CDR3aa: ASALAVGQINEQY
v_gene: TRBV9; j_gene: TRBJ2-2; CDR3aa: ASSVFGGSTGELF
v_gene: TRBV7-8; j_gene: TRBJ2-7; CDR3aa: ASSLVPYRREGREQY
v_gene: TRBV29-1; j_gene: TRBJ2-2; CDR3aa: SVEDWGRGDTGELF
v_gene: TRBV2; j_gene: TRBJ2-5; CDR3aa: ASSERVQQETQY
v_gene: TRBV5-4; j_gene: TRBJ1-1; CDR3aa: ASSSSGARGTEAF
v_gene: TRBV5-1; j_gene: TRBJ2-5; CDR3aa: ASSQTSGARQETQY
v_gene: TRBV7-9; j_gene: TRBJ2-1; CDR3aa: ASSLGVTKQF
v_gene: TRBV14; j_gene: TRBJ2-1; CDR3aa: ASSPRLTYNEQF
v_gene: TRBV6-1; j_gene: TRBJ1-1; CDR3aa: ASSETGNTEAF
v_gene: TRBV7-2; j_gene: TRBJ2-3; CDR3aa: ASSLVDRAQDTQY
v_gene: TRBV10-3; j_gene: TRBJ2-7; CDR3aa: AAGAPSYEQY
v_gene: TRBV7-9; j_gene: TRBJ1-1; CDR3aa: ASSRGTEAF
v_gene: TRBV11-3; j_gene: TRBJ2-7; CDR3aa: ASSSGTGSYEQY
v_gene: TRBV6-6; j_gene: TRBJ2-3; CDR3aa: ASTLTSGRETDTQY
v_gene: TRBV2; j_gene: TRBJ2-7; CDR3aa: ASSTGTGGSYEQY
v_gene: TRBV13; j_gene: TRBJ2-4; CDR3aa: ASSLGLAQY
v_gene: TRBV7-9; j_gene: TRBJ1-2; CDR3aa: ASSRAGTAHSYGYT
v_gene: TRBV7-2; j_gene: TRBJ1-4; CDR3aa: ASSADRGPNEKLF
v_gene: TRBV14; j_gene: TRBJ2-1; CDR3aa: ASSPLLARNNEQF
v_gene: TRBV27; j_gene: TRBJ1-2; CDR3aa: ASSLTGGAYGYT
v_gene: TRBV5-1; j_gene: TRBJ1-1; CDR3aa: ASSSTGVADTEAF
v_gene: TRBV7-8; j_gene: TRBJ2-1; CDR3aa: ASSFPGGPIDEQF
v_gene: TRBV6-6; j_gene: TRBJ1-1; CDR3aa: ASRDGQTETF
v_gene: TRBV7-9; j_gene: TRBJ1-5; CDR3aa: ASSFQGGLGQPQH
v_gene: TRBV4-2; j_gene: TRBJ2-1; CDR3aa: ASSQVGGGEQF